Below are 2 T cell receptor beta chains sequenced from a single sample in a study of T cell responses to AZD1222 COVID-19 vaccine. TCRdb's copy holds only in-frame clones and misses some; the assay was immunoSEQ multiplex PCR. The table has about 140,000 clones, approximately 90% seen once. The source material was peripheral blood, sampled on day 0 of AZD1222 vaccination. The receptors here all came from an adult in good health.

The V gene is TRBV24-1, the J gene TRBJ2-3; 12 bases fit TRBD2. Germline trimming cut 10 bases from V and 0 bases from J; bases unmatched to any gene: 10. The CDR3 spans 17 residues. The germline V gene encodes CDR1 KGHDR and CDR2 SFDVKD. DNA for the CDR3: TGTGCCACGACTGGACTAGCGGGGAATACTAGCACAGATACGCAGTATTTT. Its translation: CATTGLAGNTSTDTQYF.

The rearrangement uses TRBV19 and TRBJ1-5; tentatively, D is TRBD1 (5 bases). The V gene lost 5 bases and the J gene lost 2 bases, with 13 bases spanning the gap. This CDR3 has 15 amino acids. Germline CDR1 reads LNHDA; CDR2 reads SQIVND (reference sequence). CDR3 sequence (DNA): TGTGCCAGTAGTCAACAGGAGATCGGCAATCAGCCCCAGCATTTT. Translating gives CASSQQEIGNQPQHF.